This TCR beta chain was documented in a study of blood T cell repertoires in COVID-19. Study at large: COVID-19 samples, acute and convalescent, were from the United States, Italy and Spain.

CDR3 length: 15 residues. Between the trimmed V and J ends, which lost 5 bases and 7 bases, there was a span of 18 bases. The germline V gene has CDR1 MDHEN and CDR2 SYDVKM. Some clones are missing from TCRdb's copy, which holds only in-frame ones; the method was immunoSEQ multiplex PCR. Of approximately 310,000 clones in the sample, about 89% were seen once. This clone was counted once. Participant age was roughly 18 to 90 years, and participants resided in fewer than 25 US areas. The sequence derives from a man in his sixties who had recovered from COVID-19. The sample comprised PBMCs or T cells enriched from blood (not recorded which). The rearrangement links TRBV28 to TRBJ1-5; unclear D gene. CDR3 in DNA: TGTGCCAGCAGTCCCTCCGTGGCCCCCGCACAGCCCCAGCATTTT. It yields the protein CASSPSVAPAQPQHF.